The next 6 T cell receptor beta chains were all read from a single sample in a study of T cell responses to AZD1222 COVID-19 vaccine. The repertoire was sequenced with immunoSEQ multiplex PCR; TCRdb's copy has only in-frame clones and lacks some. Among 140,000 to 150,000 clones, around nine tenths were seen once, and the ten largest hold around 1.8%. The starting material was peripheral blood, obtained on day 0 of AZD1222 vaccination. These receptors were collected from an adult in good health.

The rearrangement uses TRBV28 and TRBJ1-5; the D is unclear. In germline, CDR1 is MDHEN, CDR2 SYDVKM. Trimming shortened V by 4 bases and J by 9 bases, and 7 bases separated the two germline ends. This CDR3 has 11 amino acids. In DNA, the CDR3 is TGTGCCAGCAGTTCCCCGAGGCCCCAGCATTTT. It is translated as CASSSPRPQHF.

This chain links TRBV11-3 with TRBJ2-7; TRBD2 aligns across 13 bases. Germline V CDR1 and CDR2: SGHNT, YENEEA. V trimming: 2 bases; J trimming: 7 bases; junction bases outside the gene matches: 14. The CDR3 consists of 18 residues. The CDR3, as DNA: TGTGCCAGCAGCTTAACCTCCGGGACTAGCGGGAAGTTGGGGGAGCAGTACTTC. Its protein is CASSLTSGTSGKLGEQYF.

V usage is TRBV7-9 and J usage is TRBJ1-2; 7 bases fit TRBD1. Germline CDR1 SEHNR, CDR2 FQNEAQ (reference sequence). The trim removed 3 bases at V and 6 bases at J, leaving 7 bases unmatched. This CDR3 is 14 amino acids long. CDR3 nucleotides: TGTGCCAGCAGCTTTGGAGACAGGGACCATGGCTACACCTTC. Its translation: CASSFGDRDHGYTF.

This CDR3 is CASKDRGPGGNQPQHF. The DNA for the CDR3 is TGTGCCAGCAAGGATCGGGGCCCCGGCGGGAATCAGCCCCAGCATTTT. The gene calls are TRBV28 and TRBJ1-5, with D possibly matching TRBD1 (5 bases). The V gene lost 7 bases and the J gene lost 4 bases, with 20 bases spanning the gap. This CDR3 is built from 16 residues. CDR1 and CDR2 from the germline V gene are MDHEN and SYDVKM.

CDR3 bases: TGTGCCAGCAGTCCCTCCGAGGGGGCAGGGGAGCAGTACTTC. Its translation: CASSPSEGAGEQYF. The gene calls are TRBV6-6 and TRBJ2-7, with 7 positions matching TRBD1. CDR3 size: 14 residues. The germline V gene has CDR1 MNHNY and CDR2 SVGAGI (reference sequence). Germline trimming cut 5 bases from V and 7 bases from J; bases unmatched to any gene: 11.

This sequence joins TRBV11-2 and TRBJ2-7; D gene ambiguous. The CDR3 contains 15 residues. V was trimmed by 0 bases and J by 3 bases, leaving 12 bases between them. Germline V CDR1 and CDR2: SGHAT, FQNNGV. The DNA of the CDR3 is TGTGCCAGCAGCTTAGAAATTACTGGCAGCTACGAGCAGTACTTC. Translating it yields CASSLEITGSYEQYF. Full variable domain (rest looked up from reference TRBV11-2 and TRBJ2-7): EAGVAQSPRYKIIEKRQSVAFWCNPISGHATLYWYQQILGQGPKLLIQFQNNGVVDDSQLPKDRFSAERLKGVDSTLKIQPAKLEDSAVYLCASSLEITGSYEQYFGPGTRLTVT.